Following are 18 T cell receptor beta chains from one sample sequenced in a study of OX40 agonist ivuxolimab in advanced cancers. Sequencing was performed with immunoSEQ multiplex PCR; in TCRdb, only in-frame clones are kept and a portion is missing. The sample includes about 68,000 clones, approximately 91% of them seen just once. Sequencing used CD4+ or CD8+ T cells sorted from blood, obtained in a trial of the OX40 agonist ivuxolimab. The receptor set was obtained from an adult with an advanced solid tumor such as melanoma, head and neck, liver or kidney cancer.

The chain is built from TRBV9 and TRBJ2-1, with 12 bases lining up with TRBD1. With 3 bases clipped from V and 9 bases from J, the junction kept 10 bases outside the gene matches. This CDR3 has 16 residues. Germline assignment: CDR1 SGDLS and CDR2 YYNGEE. The CDR3 DNA sequence: TGTGCCAGCAGCGCATACCCGGGACAGGGGGCCGTTGAGCAGTTCTTC. This codes for CASSAYPGQGAVEQFF.

The chain uses TRBV6-6 and TRBJ1-2; TRBD1 agrees at 7 bases. The CDR3 has 14 amino acids. The V gene end was trimmed by 2 bases and the J gene end by 4 bases; junction bases not matched to a gene: 4. Germline CDR1 and CDR2: MNHNY and SVGAGI (reference sequence). CDR3 residues: CASSYLPGGYGYTF. DNA of the CDR3: TGTGCCAGCAGTTACCTACCAGGGGGCTATGGCTACACCTTC.

J is TRBJ2-7 and V is TRBV15; TRBD2 matches at 11 bases. The germline gives CDR1 LNHNV, CDR2 YYDKDF (reference sequence). The CDR3 length is 17 residues. The V gene end was trimmed by 0 bases and the J gene end by 0 bases; junction bases not matched to a gene: 4. Here the CDR3 DNA reads TGTGCCACCAGCAGAGAGGGACTAGCGGTAAGCTCCTACGAGCAGTACTTC. This codes for CATSREGLAVSSYEQYF.

A single count supports this clone. The chain links TRBV4-2 to TRBJ1-4; 7 nucleotides match TRBD1. After removal of 5 bases from V and 3 bases from J, the junction contained 6 bases not matched to a gene. This CDR3 has 15 residues. The V gene's germline CDR1 is LGHNA and CDR2 YNFKEQ. The DNA of the CDR3 is TGTGCCAGCAGCAAAACCGACAGGGCTAATGAAAAACTGTTTTTT. It translates to CASSKTDRANEKLFF.

V is TRBV6-5 and J is TRBJ1-2; no firm D call. Trimming cost V 5 bases and J 4 bases, with 8 bases left between them. Germline V CDR1 and CDR2: MNHEY, SVGAGI. The length of the CDR3 is 12 residues. CDR3 amino acids: CASSNWLYGYTF. The CDR3 coding sequence is TGTGCCAGCAGTAATTGGCTCTATGGCTACACCTTC.

This clone was recorded only once. The rearrangement uses TRBV28 and TRBJ2-5, with 7 positions matching TRBD1. The V segment lost 9 bases and the J segment 8 bases; nucleotides outside the gene matches: 9. Germline V CDR1 and CDR2: MDHEN, SYDVKM. CDR3 size: 12 residues. CDR3 coding DNA: TGTGCCAGTAAGGGGGCAGTCTCCACCCAGTACTTC. It encodes CASKGAVSTQYF.

This sequence joins TRBV7-9 and TRBJ2-7; D is unresolved. Trimming cost V 2 bases and J 1 base, with 12 bases left between them. Germline CDR1 and CDR2: SEHNR and FQNEAQ (reference sequence). The CDR3 loop spans 15 amino acids. For the CDR3, the DNA is TGTGCCAGCAGCTTAAAGCCTAGTAAATCCTACGAGCAGTACTTC. It yields the protein CASSLKPSKSYEQYF.

The chain has TRBV9 and TRBJ2-7, with D tentatively TRBD2 (6 bases). V was trimmed by 0 bases and J by 0 bases, leaving 7 bases between them. CDR1 and CDR2 (germline): SGDLS, YYNGEE. The length of the CDR3 is 14 residues. The CDR3 loop reads CASSVGRDSYEQYF. In nucleotides, the CDR3 is TGTGCCAGCAGCGTAGGGAGGGACTCCTACGAGCAGTACTTC.

The CDR3 bases are TGTGCCAGCAGTGAAAGTTTATCTGGAAACACCATATATTTT. It yields the protein CASSESLSGNTIYF. This chain connects TRBV6-1 to TRBJ1-3, with D hard to call. CDR3 size: 14 residues. V lost 2 bases to trimming and J lost 1 base, with 6 bases between them. Per germline, CDR1 MNHNS and CDR2 SASEGT.

The chain combines TRBV7-9 with TRBJ2-1; 10 bases line up with TRBD2. The CDR3 runs to 17 residues. Germline V gives CDR1 SEHNR, CDR2 FQNEAQ (reference sequence). J lost 6 bases, V lost 6 bases, and 14 bases had no gene match. The CDR3 nucleotides read TGTGCCAGCAGGCCTACAGGACTAGCGGAACGACTCAATGAGCAGTTCTTC. Translation gives CASRPTGLAERLNEQFF.

CDR3 in DNA: TGTGCCAGCAGCTTAGCGCGAGCAGCTAGGGAGACCCAGTACTTC. Amino acid sequence: CASSLARAARETQYF. This chain links TRBV7-2 with TRBJ2-5; D is unclear. V lost 0 bases and J lost 5, with 13 bases in between. In germline, CDR1 is SGHTA, CDR2 FQGNSA. The CDR3 extends over 15 amino acids.

This chain uses TRBV5-4 with TRBJ1-1; D is undetermined. The CDR3 runs to 13 residues. The V end was cut by 4 bases, the J end by 0 bases, with 7 bases between. CDR1 and CDR2 (germline): SGHNT, YYREEE (reference sequence). In DNA form, the CDR3 reads TGTGCCAGCAGCCTTCCAGTGAACACTGAAGCTTTCTTT. Protein sequence: CASSLPVNTEAFF.

V gene TRBV7-8 combines with J gene TRBJ1-5, with 12 bases that match TRBD1. There are 21 residues in the CDR3. V dropped 5 bases and J dropped 2; count of bases not matched to a gene: 19. In germline, CDR1 is SGHVS, CDR2 FQNEAQ. The CDR3 DNA follows: TGTGCCAGCAGCGTAAGGGACAGGGGGCCCCCGTGGAGTGAGGGCAATCAGCCCCAGCATTTT. Translating it yields CASSVRDRGPPWSEGNQPQHF. The whole variable domain, filled in from reference TRBV7-8 and TRBJ1-5, reads GAGVSQSPRYKVAKRGQDVALRCDPISGHVSLFWYQQALGQGPEFLTYFQNEAQLDKSGLPSDRFFAERPEGSVSTLKIQRTQQEDSAVYLCASSVRDRGPPWSEGNQPQHFGDGTRLSIL.

The chain couples TRBV5-1 to TRBJ2-1; D is unclear. CDR3 length: 15 residues. Germline CDR1 reads SGHRS; CDR2 reads YFSETQ. Trimming pared 7 bases from V and 0 bases from J, leaving 14 bases between. In nucleotides, the CDR3 is TGCGCCAGCTCACGACCGGTAAGCTCCTACAATGAGCAGTTCTTC. Its translation: CASSRPVSSYNEQFF.

The rearrangement links TRBV5-1 to TRBJ1-2, with TRBD1 matching over 10 bases. Germline loops: CDR1 SGHRS, CDR2 YFSETQ. V trimming: 4 bases; J trimming: 8 bases; junction bases outside the gene matches: 14. The CDR3 is made up of 16 amino acids. CDR3 protein: CASSVPGQGFRSGYTF. The CDR3 region has the DNA TGCGCCAGCAGCGTTCCGGGACAGGGGTTCAGATCGGGCTACACCTTC. Full variable domain (outside the CDR3, taken from reference TRBV5-1 and TRBJ1-2): KAGVTQTPRYLIKTRGQQVTLSCSPISGHRSVSWYQQTPGQGLQFLFEYFSETQRNKGNFPGRFSGRQFSNSRSEMNVSTLELGDSALYLCASSVPGQGFRSGYTFGSGTRLTVV.

This clone was counted only a few times. The rearrangement uses TRBV19 and TRBJ1-1; D is uncertain. The V gene's germline CDR1 is LNHDA and CDR2 SQIVND (reference sequence). V dropped 7 bases and J dropped 8 bases, with 14 bases sitting between them. This CDR3 has 12 residues. DNA for the CDR3: TGTGCCAGTACCTCCCGGACGGTCGAAGCTTTCTTT. Translating it yields CASTSRTVEAFF.

The gene calls are TRBV28 and TRBJ2-3; TRBD2 aligns across 10 bases. CDR1 and CDR2 from the germline V gene are MDHEN and SYDVKM. The CDR3 covers 17 residues. The trim removed 4 bases at V and 6 bases at J, leaving 13 bases unmatched. CDR3 sequence reads: CASSSPASGRNRDTQYF. CDR3 nucleotides: TGTGCCAGCAGTTCCCCGGCTAGCGGGAGAAATAGGGATACGCAGTATTTT.

CDR3 protein: CASSQAFSYEQYF. As DNA, the CDR3 is TGTGCCAGCAGTCAGGCCTTCTCCTACGAGCAGTACTTC. The genes are TRBV28 and TRBJ2-7; no clear D gene. The CDR3 is 13 residues long. Deletions cut 5 bases from V and 0 bases from J, with 8 bases between. Germline loops: CDR1 MDHEN, CDR2 SYDVKM.